Listed here are 32 T cell receptor beta chains from one sample, sequenced in a study of OX40 agonist ivuxolimab in advanced cancers. Profiling relied on immunoSEQ multiplex PCR, and the TCRdb table lists in-frame clones only, not all of them. The table shows tens of thousands of clones, with approximately 90% occurring only once. This material consisted of CD4+ or CD8+ T cells sorted from blood, taken in a trial of the OX40 agonist ivuxolimab. The receptors here all came from an adult with an advanced solid tumor such as melanoma, head and neck, liver or kidney cancer.

CDR3 sequence reads: CASSMLRGTMDEQFF. DNA of the CDR3: TGTGCCAGTAGTATGTTGAGGGGGACAATGGATGAGCAGTTCTTC. The V call is TRBV19, the J call TRBJ2-1, with D perhaps matching TRBD1 (6 bases). V was shortened by 3 bases and J by 8 bases, with 17 bases between the two germline ends. Germline V gene sequence: CDR1 LNHDA, CDR2 SQIVND (reference sequence). The CDR3 length is 15 residues.

In this sample, this clone turned up a few times. This sequence joins TRBV19 and TRBJ1-3; 9 bases line up with TRBD1. Looked up from germline, CDR1 is LNHDA and CDR2 is SQIVND (reference sequence). This CDR3 spans 15 amino acids. J was trimmed by 2 bases and V by 7 bases; bases with no gene match: 6. In nucleotides, the CDR3 is TGTGCCAGTACTCGGGGACAGGGAGCTGGAAACACCATATATTTT. This gives the protein CASTRGQGAGNTIYF.

Points on this clone: An end of the junction does not agree with germline; a read error may underlie this. CDR3 nucleotide sequence: TGTGCCAGCAGTCCTAACCGGGACAGGGGGTCGAACTTC. Translated: CASSPNRDRGSNF. V and J are TRBV28 and TRBJ2-5; 11 bases map to TRBD1. Per the germline V gene, CDR1 is MDHEN and CDR2 is SYDVKM. The length of the CDR3 is 13 residues.

The rearrangement uses TRBV2 and TRBJ1-5, with no clear D. Trimming took off 1 base at V and 3 bases at J, with 4 bases between the two ends. The germline CDR1 and CDR2 sequences are SNHLY and FYNNEI. This CDR3 comprises 13 residues. CDR3 DNA sequence: TGTGCCAGCAGTGAAGGGAACAATCAGCCCCAGCATTTT. The encoded protein is CASSEGNNQPQHF.

The chain carries TRBV30 and TRBJ1-5; unclear D gene. Germline V gene data show CDR1 as GTSNPN and CDR2 as SVGIG (reference sequence). Trimming shortened V by 1 base and J by 0 bases, and 13 bases separated the two germline ends. CDR3 length equals 16 residues. The CDR3 sequence is CAWSAGRTRSNQPQHF. CDR3 DNA: TGTGCCTGGAGTGCCGGTCGGACCCGTAGCAATCAGCCCCAGCATTTT.

The sample holds one count of this clone. This chain uses TRBV6-6 with TRBJ1-5; D gene unclear. CDR1 is MNHNY, CDR2 SVGAGI, per germline (reference sequence). Trimming pared 1 base from V and 7 bases from J, leaving 11 bases between. The CDR3 spans 14 residues. The CDR3, as DNA: TGTGCCAGCAGTTACTACGGGGTGGGGCAGCCCCAGCATTTT. Protein sequence: CASSYYGVGQPQHF.

The chain is built from TRBV30 and TRBJ1-3; D unresolved. The CDR3 spans 13 residues. V lost 0 bases to trimming and J lost 0 bases, with 3 bases between them. Germline V lookup: CDR1 GTSNPN, CDR2 SVGIG (reference sequence). The CDR3 nucleotides read TGTGCCTGGAGTGTAAACTCTGGAAACACCATATATTTT. As protein: CAWSVNSGNTIYF.

CDR3 DNA sequence: TGTGCCAGCCTAGCCGGTTTAGCGGGAGGGCCGAGAAATGAGCAGTTCTTC. Its translation is CASLAGLAGGPRNEQFF. V is TRBV7-9 and J is TRBJ2-1, with TRBD2 identical over 11 bases. CDR1 and CDR2 (germline): SEHNR, FQNEAQ (reference sequence). The CDR3 is made up of 17 amino acids. The V gene end was trimmed by 8 bases and the J gene end by 7 bases; junction bases not matched to a gene: 16. The whole variable domain, remainder taken from reference TRBV7-9 and TRBJ2-1, is DTGVSQNPRHKITKRGQNVTFRCDPISEHNRLYWYRQTLGQGPEFLTYFQNEAQLEKSRLLSDRFSAERPKGSFSTLEIQRTEQGDSAMYLCASLAGLAGGPRNEQFFGPGTRLTVL.

CDR3 region: CASSEARGRPGYTF. CDR3 coding DNA: TGTGCCAGCAGTGAAGCGCGTGGCAGGCCAGGCTACACCTTC. This rearrangement joins TRBV2 to TRBJ1-2, with D unclear. CDR3 size: 14 residues. The germline V gene has CDR1 SNHLY and CDR2 FYNNEI. Trimming took off 0 bases at V and 8 bases at J, with 13 bases between the two ends.

The chain employs TRBV19 and TRBJ1-2; TRBD1 might be the D (6 bases). The CDR3 has 12 amino acids. V was trimmed by 6 bases and J by 8 bases, leaving 13 bases between them. From germline, CDR1 is LNHDA and CDR2 SQIVND (reference sequence). CDR3 DNA sequence: TGTGCCAGTAGCCCTGACGGGGGCGGCTACACCTTC. Protein: CASSPDGGGYTF.

The rearrangement joins TRBV9 to TRBJ2-7, with 9 nucleotides matching TRBD2. Germline V lookup: CDR1 SGDLS, CDR2 YYNGEE. Trimming removed 4 bases from V and 6 bases from J; junction bases left unmatched: 8. The CDR3 has 14 residues. CDR3 coding DNA: TGTGCCAGCAGCCGGGCAGCGGGAGGCTTCGAGCAGTACTTC. The encoded protein is CASSRAAGGFEQYF.

The chain uses TRBV6-5 and TRBJ2-2; D not certain. V lost 0 bases and J lost 5, with 10 bases in between. The length of the CDR3 is 15 residues. Germline V gene sequence: CDR1 MNHEY, CDR2 SVGAGI. CDR3 loop: CASSYSMGKTGELFF. The CDR3 coding sequence is TGTGCCAGCAGTTACTCAATGGGGAAAACCGGGGAGCTGTTTTTT.

This clone was picked up one time. V gene TRBV7-3 combines with J gene TRBJ2-6; 9 bases agree with TRBD1. The germline gives CDR1 SGHTA, CDR2 FQGTGA. The CDR3 runs 18 residues. V lost 1 base to trimming and J lost 0 bases; unmatched junction nucleotides: 4. CDR3 bases: TGTGCCAGCAGCTTAAAGGGGACAGGGAGCTCTGGGGCCAACGTCCTGACTTTC. Its translation is CASSLKGTGSSGANVLTF.

This clone appeared a few times. This chain uses TRBV7-3 with TRBJ2-1; 8 bases match TRBD1. The CDR3 totals 15 residues. Germline trimming cut 5 bases from V and 4 bases from J; bases unmatched to any gene: 7. Germline CDR1 reads SGHTA; CDR2 reads FQGTGA. CDR3 loop: CASSPGQGNYNEQFF. The CDR3 nucleotides are TGTGCCAGCAGCCCCGGACAGGGTAATTACAATGAGCAGTTCTTC.

The chain combines TRBV5-6 with TRBJ2-7; D ambiguous. CDR3 length: 14 residues. The germline gives CDR1 SGHDT, CDR2 YYEEEE. Between the trimmed V and J ends, which lost 1 base and 0 bases, there was a span of 8 bases. Here the CDR3 reads CASSLMDASYEQYF. CDR3 DNA sequence: TGTGCCAGCAGCTTGATGGACGCCTCCTACGAGCAGTACTTC.

The CDR3, as DNA: TGTGCCAGCAGCTTAAACAGGGAGGGTGGCTACACCTTC. Translated, it gives CASSLNREGGYTF. The chain has TRBV7-3 and TRBJ1-2, with a weak D call TRBD1 (6 bases). This CDR3 is built from 13 residues. V lost 1 base and J 7 bases, leaving 10 bases between the germline ends. The germline CDR1 and CDR2 sequences are SGHTA and FQGTGA.

This rearrangement joins TRBV9 to TRBJ1-2; no reliable D call. The V end was cut by 1 base, the J end by 2 bases, with 6 bases between. CDR1 and CDR2 (germline): SGDLS, YYNGEE. CDR3 length: 13 residues. This CDR3 is CASSVMGNYGYTF. CDR3 DNA sequence: TGTGCCAGCAGCGTAATGGGAAACTATGGCTACACCTTC.

This rearrangement joins TRBV21-1 to TRBJ1-4; the D call of TRBD1 is as the table states it, not checked on the DNA. TRBV21-1 is deemed a pseudogene. The CDR3 extends over 17 amino acids. Written as DNA, the CDR3 is TGTGCCAGCCAACCCGGACAGGAGGGGGGCCTCAATGAAAAACTGTTTTTT. Protein product: CASQPGQEGGLNEKLFF.

In its sample, this clone was seen once. This CDR3 is CASSHPRGPKYF. Written as DNA, the CDR3 is TGTGCCAGCAGCCACCCCCGGGGCCCGAAGTACTTC. V and J are TRBV7-9 and TRBJ2-7; the D gene could be TRBD1 or TRBD2 (5 bases each). There are 12 residues in the CDR3. Germline-derived CDR1 and CDR2 are SEHNR and FQNEAQ (reference sequence). V lost 5 bases to trimming and J lost 11 bases, with 16 bases between them.

The CDR3 protein is CASSLTGYTEAFF. CDR3 coding DNA: TGTGCCAGCAGCCTAACAGGTTACACTGAAGCTTTCTTT. The V call is TRBV7-2, the J call TRBJ1-1; perhaps TRBD1 as D (5 bases). Deletions cut 5 bases from V and 3 bases from J, with 10 bases between. Germline loops: CDR1 SGHTA, CDR2 FQGNSA. The CDR3 runs 13 residues.

The V call is TRBV19, the J call TRBJ1-2; D is possibly TRBD1 (5 bases). The CDR3 spans 15 residues. Germline V gene sequence: CDR1 LNHDA, CDR2 SQIVND (reference sequence). With 3 bases removed from V and 4 bases from J, the gap between germline ends came to 15 bases. CDR3 DNA sequence: TGTGCCAGTAGTATGACCGGCGGGACTGCCTATGGCTACACCTTC. The encoded protein is CASSMTGGTAYGYTF.

V is TRBV18 and J is TRBJ2-6; D uncertain. In germline, CDR1 is KGHSH, CDR2 LQKENI. Trimming took 3 bases from V and 0 from J, leaving 6 bases between them. There are 15 residues in the CDR3. The CDR3 sequence is CASSPVSSGANVLTF. In DNA form, the CDR3 reads TGTGCCAGCTCACCTGTCAGCTCTGGGGCCAACGTCCTGACTTTC.

The chain employs TRBV10-1 and TRBJ2-7, with 13 bases fitting TRBD2. Germline loops: CDR1 WNHNN, CDR2 SYGVQD (reference sequence). V was pared by 5 bases and J by 3 bases, with 4 bases of the junction left unmatched. The CDR3 is 15 residues long. The CDR3 DNA sequence: TGCGCCAGCAGTCCCGGACTAGCGGGAGTCTACGAGCAGTACTTC. Protein sequence: CASSPGLAGVYEQYF.

The chain couples TRBV9 to TRBJ1-6, with D uncertain. V lost 4 bases, J lost 4 bases, and 12 bases lay in between. The germline V gene encodes CDR1 SGDLS and CDR2 YYNGEE. This CDR3 contains 15 residues. The CDR3 region has the DNA TGTGCCAGCAGCCCCCCCGGCGGATATAATTCACCCCTCCACTTT. Residues: CASSPPGGYNSPLHF.

V and J are TRBV29-1 and TRBJ2-7; 9 positions match TRBD2. Germline CDR1 is SQVTM and CDR2 is ANQGSEA. The CDR3 extends over 14 amino acids. Trimming took 8 bases from V and 0 from J; bases not matched to a gene: 8. The CDR3 is CSFSGGTSSYEQYF. The CDR3 DNA sequence: TGCAGCTTCAGCGGGGGGACGAGCTCCTACGAGCAGTACTTC.

J is TRBJ1-3 and V is TRBV7-3; D possibly corresponds to TRBD1 (5 bases). Germline-derived CDR1 and CDR2 are SGHTA and FQGTGA. The CDR3 sequence is 13 residues long. Trimming took off 4 bases at V and 3 bases at J, with 7 bases between the two ends. CDR3 in amino acids: CASSSGFGNTIYF. CDR3 DNA sequence: TGTGCCAGCAGCTCAGGGTTTGGAAACACCATATATTTT.

The rearrangement links TRBV10-1 to TRBJ1-3; the D is unclear. The V gene's germline CDR1 is WNHNN and CDR2 SYGVQD (reference sequence). Deletions cut 6 bases from V and 0 bases from J, with 9 bases between. This CDR3 has 14 amino acids. CDR3 protein: CASRQPDSGNTIYF. In nucleotides, the CDR3 is TGCGCCAGCAGACAGCCAGACTCTGGAAACACCATATATTTT.

V is TRBV30 and J is TRBJ2-1; TRBD2 agrees at 7 bases. CDR3 length: 14 residues. V trimming: 4 bases; J trimming: 0 bases; junction bases outside the gene matches: 3. In germline, CDR1 is GTSNPN, CDR2 SVGIG (reference sequence). CDR3 in DNA: TGTGCCTGGAAACTAGCGAGCTCCTACAATGAGCAGTTCTTC. Translation gives CAWKLASSYNEQFF.

This clone was detected a few times. V gene TRBV10-3 combines with J gene TRBJ1-1; D is perhaps TRBD1 (5 bases). The germline V gene encodes CDR1 ENHRY and CDR2 SYGVKD. The ends were cut back, 7 bases at V and 0 bases at J, with 9 bases in the middle. The CDR3 runs 13 residues. CDR3 loop: CAIKGRLNTEAFF. For the CDR3, the DNA is TGTGCCATCAAGGGACGGTTGAACACTGAAGCTTTCTTT.

The CDR3: CASSQGTDRETQYF. CDR3 bases: TGTGCCAGCAGCCAGGGGACCGATCGAGAGACCCAGTACTTC. The chain combines TRBV4-2 with TRBJ2-5, with D perhaps matching TRBD1 or TRBD2 (5 bases each). This CDR3 is 14 amino acids long. From germline, CDR1 is LGHNA and CDR2 YNFKEQ. The germline V and J ends were trimmed by 3 bases and 4 bases, with 12 bases remaining between them.

The CDR3 reads CSARQGNEQYF. CDR3 nucleotide sequence: TGCAGCGCTAGACAGGGAAACGAGCAGTACTTC. The chain combines TRBV29-1 with TRBJ2-7; 7 nucleotides align to TRBD1. The germline V gene encodes CDR1 SQVTM and CDR2 ANQGSEA. Germline trimming cut 7 bases from V and 5 bases from J; bases unmatched to any gene: 5. The length of the CDR3 is 11 residues.

The chain uses TRBV7-2 and TRBJ2-3, with D possibly matching TRBD2 (5 bases). V was pared by 1 base and J by 0 bases, with 8 bases between. The germline gives CDR1 SGHTA, CDR2 FQGNSA. The CDR3 spans 15 residues. The CDR3 spells CASSLGSGSTDTQYF. In DNA form, the CDR3 reads TGTGCCAGCAGCTTAGGTTCGGGAAGCACAGATACGCAGTATTTT.